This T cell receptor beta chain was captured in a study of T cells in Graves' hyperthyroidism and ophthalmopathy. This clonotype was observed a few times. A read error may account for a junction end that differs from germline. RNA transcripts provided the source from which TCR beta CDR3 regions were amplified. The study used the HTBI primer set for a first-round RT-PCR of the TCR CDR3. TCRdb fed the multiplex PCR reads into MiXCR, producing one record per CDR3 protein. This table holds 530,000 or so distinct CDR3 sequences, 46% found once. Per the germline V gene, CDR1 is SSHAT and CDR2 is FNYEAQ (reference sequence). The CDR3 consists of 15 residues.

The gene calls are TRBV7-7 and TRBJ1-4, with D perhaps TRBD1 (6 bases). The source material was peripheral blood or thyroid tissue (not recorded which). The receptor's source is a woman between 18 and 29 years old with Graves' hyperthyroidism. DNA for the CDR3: TGTGCTAGCAGCTTAACCAGGGGACCTAATGAAAAACTGTTTTTT. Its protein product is CASSLTRGPNEKLFF.